The rows below give T cell receptor beta chains drawn from one sample of a study of cytomegalovirus exposure and HLA in healthy donors. The assay was immunoSEQ multiplex PCR, and TCRdb's table has in-frame clones only and misses some. The repertoire holds roughly 75,000 clones, with around 81% as singletons. The sample was PBMCs. The receptor source for this set is a young man in good health and CMV-seronegative. Each CDR3 is given with its conserved first and last residue. The D gene is left open where the match is weak. Clone sizes are given selectively: once, few, many, or a class where the clone is expanded.

many	NA	TRBV2	TRBJ1-2	TGTGCCAGCAGTGTACCTGAGGGTGGCTACACCTTC	CASSVPEGGYTF
few	TRBD1	TRBV6-1	TRBJ1-5	TGTGCCAGCAGTCTTCGACAGGGTAGCAATCAGCCCCAGCATTTT	CASSLRQGSNQPQHF
NA	NA	TRBV7-2	TRBJ1-2	TGTGCCAGCAGCTGGCATGGCTACACCTTC	CASSWHGYTF
NA	TRBD1	TRBV11-2	TRBJ2-7	TGTGCCAGCAGGACAGGGGACGACCCCCTAGAGCAGTACTTC	CASRTGDDPLEQYF
NA	TRBD1	TRBV28	TRBJ2-7	TGTGCCAGCAGTAAGGCGCTCCGGGACAGGCTCTACGAGCAGTACTTC	CASSKALRDRLYEQYF
few	TRBD1	TRBV10-3	TRBJ1-2	TGTGCCATCAGCAAAGGACAGGGGACCTATGGCTACACCTTC	CAISKGQGTYGYTF
NA	TRBD2	TRBV27	TRBJ2-3	TGTGCCAGCAGTCCGACTAGCGGGAGAGGTACAGATACGCAGTATTTT	CASSPTSGRGTDTQYF
NA	NA	TRBV2	TRBJ1-2	TGTGCCAGCAGTTACTCCCCTGGGGGGGAAGGCTACACCTTC	CASSYSPGGEGYTF
NA	TRBD1	TRBV7-9	TRBJ1-3	TGTGCCAGCAGCCGGGGACAGGTGATTGGAAACACCATATATTTT	CASSRGQVIGNTIYF
NA	TRBD1	TRBV5-1	TRBJ1-5	TGCGCCAGCAGCTTCGGGACAGGGGGCAATCAGCCCCAGCATTTT	CASSFGTGGNQPQHF
NA	TRBD1	TRBV5-1	TRBJ1-2	TGCGCCAGCAGCACGGGACAGATTAACTATGGCTACACCTTC	CASSTGQINYGYTF
few	NA	TRBV4-1	TRBJ1-5	TGCGCCAGCAGCCCACCGTACACAGGGATTAGCAATCAGCCCCAGCATTTT	CASSPPYTGISNQPQHF
once	NA	TRBV6-4	TRBJ2-1	TGTGCCAGCAGTAAAGGGGTTATGGCCTACAATGAGCAGTTCTTC	CASSKGVMAYNEQFF
NA	NA	TRBV5-4	TRBJ1-2	TGTGCCAGCAGCTTGAACAATCTTAATGGCTACACCTTC	CASSLNNLNGYTF
NA	NA	TRBV28	TRBJ1-2	TGTGCCAGCAGCCAGGGGAACTATGGCTACACCTTC	CASSQGNYGYTF
once	NA	TRBV4-1	TRBJ1-1	TGCGCCAGCAGCCAAGATCATTCAGGGTGGTCCATGCGGAACACTGAAGCTTTCTTT	CASSQDHSGWSMRNTEAFF
NA	TRBD2	TRBV4-2	TRBJ2-1	TGTGCCAGCAGCCAAGAGGGCAGCGGGGGCGGGAATGAGCAGTTCTTC	CASSQEGSGGGNEQFF
NA	TRBD2	TRBV6-5	TRBJ2-1	TGTGCCAGCAGTTACTCAGGACTAGCGGGAGGGATAGAGCAGTTCTTC	CASSYSGLAGGIEQFF
NA	NA	TRBV5-4	TRBJ2-2	TGTGCCAGCAGCTTGCGAACAAACACCGGGGAGCTGTTTTTT	CASSLRTNTGELFF
NA	TRBD2	TRBV29-1	TRBJ2-5	TGCAGCTCTTCGCCGGGGGGAACAAAGACCCAGTACTTC	CSSSPGGTKTQYF
NA	NA	TRBV4-3	TRBJ2-3	TGCGCCAGCAGCCAAGACGCGCGTGACACAGATACGCAGTATTTT	CASSQDARDTDTQYF
few	NA	TRBV15	TRBJ2-6	TGTGCCACCAGCAGTAGCGTAGCTGGGGCCAACGTCCTGACTTTC	CATSSSVAGANVLTF
NA	NA	TRBV5-4	TRBJ1-6	TGTGCCAGCAGCCTGGAGACGGGAAATTCACCCCTCCACTTT	CASSLETGNSPLHF
few	TRBD1	TRBV28	TRBJ1-1	TGTGCCAGCAGTAAAACAGGGGGCCGGAACACTGAAGCTTTCTTT	CASSKTGGRNTEAFF
NA	TRBD1	TRBV7-8	TRBJ1-1	TGTGCCAGCAGCTTGACAGGGGGCACTGAAGCTTTCTTT	CASSLTGGTEAFF
once	TRBD1	TRBV5-5	TRBJ2-7	TGTGCCAGCGCCCGGGACAGGGGTTTCTACGAGCAGTACTTC	CASARDRGFYEQYF
once	NA	TRBV28	TRBJ2-2	TGTGCCAGCGCGCACACCGGGGAGCTGTTTTTT	CASAHTGELFF
NA	TRBD2	TRBV12-5	TRBJ2-1	TGTGCTAGTGGTTTGGGGGGGGGAGGATACAATGAGCAGTTCTTC	CASGLGGGGYNEQFF
NA	TRBD2	TRBV7-6	TRBJ2-1	TGTGCCAGCAGCTTAGGCCAGGGCGGGAGGGCCCTGAATGAGCAGTTCTTC	CASSLGQGGRALNEQFF
NA	NA	TRBV9	TRBJ2-7	TGTGCCAGCAGCGTAGGGGGCACCACCTACGAGCAGTACTTC	CASSVGGTTYEQYF
few	NA	TRBV4-2	TRBJ2-1	TGTGCCAGCAGCCAAGATCGTAGCTCCTACAATGAGCAGTTCTTC	CASSQDRSSYNEQFF
NA	NA	TRBV9	TRBJ1-1	TGTGCCAGCAGCGTAATCGGGGTGTACGGGACTGAAGCTTTCTTT	CASSVIGVYGTEAFF
NA	NA	TRBV6-1	TRBJ2-1	TGTGCCAGCATAAGGGTCGGGCGGGTGGACAATGAGCAGTTCTTC	CASIRVGRVDNEQFF
few	NA	TRBV6-5	TRBJ1-3	TGTGCCAGCCGACAGTCACGGACTGGAAACACCATATATTTT	CASRQSRTGNTIYF
NA	NA	TRBV11-1	TRBJ1-1	TGTGCCAGTCTAAAAACCCAGGGCACTGAAGCTTTCTTT	CASLKTQGTEAFF
NA	NA	TRBV10-3	TRBJ2-2	TGTGCCACACACCTAACAAACAGGGAAACCGGGGAGCTGTTTTTT	CATHLTNRETGELFF
NA	TRBD2	TRBV27	TRBJ2-1	TGTGCCAGCAGTTTATCTGCTAGCGGGAGTTTTAATGAGCAGTTCTTC	CASSLSASGSFNEQFF
NA	NA	TRBV19	TRBJ1-1	TGTGCCAGTAGTATCGGGGTCGTCCACACTGAAGCTTTCTTT	CASSIGVVHTEAFF
few	TRBD1	TRBV4-3	TRBJ1-2	TGCGCCAGCAGCCAAGCTGGGACAGGCTGGAACTATGGCTACACCTTC	CASSQAGTGWNYGYTF
NA	NA	TRBV30	TRBJ1-4	TGTGCCTGGGACACCCTACGGGGGGGGGAACTGTTTTTT	CAWDTLRGGELFF
NA	TRBD2	TRBV6-6	TRBJ2-3	TGTGCCAGCAGTTTCGGAGGGAGGGCTTCCACAGATACGCAGTATTTT	CASSFGGRASTDTQYF
NA	TRBD2	TRBV5-4	TRBJ2-3	TGTGCCAGCAGCCCAGCGGGGGGGCACGGCACAGATACGCAGTATTTT	CASSPAGGHGTDTQYF
NA	TRBD1	TRBV5-1	TRBJ1-5	TGCGCCAGCAGCCCGGGACAGGGGGTTCAGCCCCAGCATTTT	CASSPGQGVQPQHF
once	NA	TRBV5-5	TRBJ1-2	TGTGCCAGCAGCTTGGCTGACATAGGCGGCTACACCTTC	CASSLADIGGYTF
NA	NA	TRBV27	TRBJ1-1	TGTGCCACATCTCCCACAGGGTCTCTGTATAACACTGAAGCTTTCTTT	CATSPTGSLYNTEAFF
NA	TRBD1	TRBV7-2	TRBJ1-1	TGTGCCAGCAGCTTAGAGTCAGGGGGGCTTGGCACTGAAGCTTTCTTT	CASSLESGGLGTEAFF
NA	NA	TRBV18	TRBJ1-3	TGTGCCAGCTCACTACGGGGGGGCTTGCGGACGACTGGAAACACCATATATTTT	CASSLRGGLRTTGNTIYF
NA	TRBD1	TRBV11-3	TRBJ2-2	TGTGCCAGCAGCTTAGCGGACAGGGCCTTTTATCGGGAGCTGTTTTTT	CASSLADRAFYRELFF
NA	NA	TRBV5-1	TRBJ2-5	TGCGCCAGCAGCGACCCAGTCCTAGCGAATCAAGAGACCCAGTACTTC	CASSDPVLANQETQYF
NA	NA	TRBV11-1	TRBJ2-3	TGTGCCAGCAGCCCAGGGGAGGGGGACACAGATACGCAGTATTTT	CASSPGEGDTDTQYF
NA	TRBD1	TRBV7-8	TRBJ2-3	TGTGCCAGCAGCCTGAGCCGGACAGGGGTTATGGATACGCAGTATTTT	CASSLSRTGVMDTQYF
once	NA	TRBV5-4	TRBJ2-5	TGTGCCAGCAGCATCCGGGACAACGTATGGACCCAGTACTTC	CASSIRDNVWTQYF
NA	TRBD1	TRBV28	TRBJ1-5	TGTGCCAGCAGTCAGGGGGCTCTTAGCAATCAGCCCCAGCATTTT	CASSQGALSNQPQHF